This T cell receptor beta chain comes out of a study of shared clonotypes between healthy human individuals. Whole-study context: Each donor contributed plates that comprised three CD4 naive, three CD4 memory, two CD8 naive and one CD8 memory.

Measured with immunoSEQ multiplex PCR; TCRdb has only the in-frame clones, and not every one. The sample comprises around 240,000 clones, over 50% of which are singletons, and around 10% rests with the top ten. The CDR3 is 11 amino acids. Germline assignment: CDR1 SNHLY and CDR2 FYNNEI. Trimming removed 5 bases at V and 9 bases at J, with 8 bases between. General study findings and limits: Clonotype sharing among donors, it was expected, would be affected by sequencing depth. Among non-shared clonotypes, generation probabilities were lower than among those shared by all four donors. Estimated richness was generally greater in naive than memory subsets.

This clone was detected a few times. Its antigen remains unidentified. The J gene is TRBJ1-3, the V gene TRBV2; D possibly corresponds to TRBD1 (6 bases). Material: memory CD4+ T cells sorted from blood. Stated subset: CD45RA-negative fraction. The clonotype originates from a man aged 25 to 45 in good health. The CDR3 loop reads CASSTGPTIYF. The CDR3 coding sequence is TGTGCCAGCAGTACAGGGCCCACCATATATTTT.